This T cell receptor (beta chain) was captured in a study of blood T cell repertoires in COVID-19. Study details: T cells, B-cell-depleted T cells, or PBMCs supplied cDNA or gDNA.

There are 14 residues in the CDR3. The germline gives CDR1 KGHSH, CDR2 LQKENI. V was clipped by 2 bases and J by 5 bases; unmatched bases: 3. Original analysis: Scientists estimated how many nucleated cells there were by amplifying reference gene primers. Sequencing was performed with immunoSEQ multiplex PCR; in TCRdb, only in-frame clones are kept and a portion is missing. D and trimming come from the DNA, and the V and J calls and clone size come from that table. The table lists under 250,000 clones, around 87% of them singletons. Study members were between about 18 and 95 years old and lived in 24 US regions. Participants had their cohort set by participant-reported clinical history.

Material: PBMCs or T cells enriched from blood (not recorded which). The rearrangement joins TRBV18 to TRBJ1-1, with 9 bases fitting TRBD1. The sequence derives from a woman under 30 in a cohort exposed to, infected with or recovered from COVID-19 (not recorded which). The CDR3 reads CASSPDRGITEAFF. CDR3 nucleotides: TGTGCCAGCTCACCAGACAGGGGGATAACTGAAGCTTTCTTT. The entire variable domain, with the rest obtained from reference TRBV18 and TRBJ1-1, is as follows: NAGVMQNPRHLVRRRGQEARLRCSPMKGHSHVYWYRQLPEEGLKFMVYLQKENIIDESGMPKERFSAEFPKEGPSILRIQQVVRGDSAAYFCASSPDRGITEAFFGQGTRLTVV.